A single TCR beta chain is shown here with its context. As yet, its antigen is unknown. This CDR3 region has 12 residues. The germline V gene has CDR1 SGHKS and CDR2 YYEKEE (reference sequence). V lost 0 bases and J 10 bases, leaving 10 bases between the germline ends. The sample comes from a study of graft-versus-host responses after intestinal transplantation. Overall study: Recipients got multivisceral, liver-intestinal, or isolated intestinal transplants. Anti-thymocyte globulin was used for induction in all recipients, who then took tacrolimus and steroids for approximately 3 years.

Assay used: immunoSEQ multiplex PCR; TCRdb lists only in-frame clones, some missing. The sample lists some 96,000 clones; more than 75% were seen once. V usage is TRBV5-5 and J usage is TRBJ1-1; D gene unclear. The sequenced sample was unstimulated CD4+ T cells sorted from spleen or lymph node cells, obtained before transplant. This receptor was taken from a human donor who was the organ donor for an intestinal transplant. Here the CDR3 DNA reads TGTGCCAGCAGCTTGGAGGGTGTAGGAGCTTTCTTT. Translation: CASSLEGVGAFF.